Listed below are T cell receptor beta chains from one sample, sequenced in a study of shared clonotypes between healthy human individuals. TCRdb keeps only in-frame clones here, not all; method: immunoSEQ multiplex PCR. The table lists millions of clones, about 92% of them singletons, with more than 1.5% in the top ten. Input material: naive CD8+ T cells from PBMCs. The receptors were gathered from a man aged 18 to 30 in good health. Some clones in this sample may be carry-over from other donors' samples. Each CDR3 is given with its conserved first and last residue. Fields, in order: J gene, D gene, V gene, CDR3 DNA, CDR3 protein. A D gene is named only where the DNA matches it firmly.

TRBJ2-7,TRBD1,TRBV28,TGTGCCTGTAAGTGGGGACAGGGCGCCTACGAGCAGTACTTC,CACKWGQGAYEQYF
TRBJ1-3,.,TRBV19,TGTGCCAGTAGTAACCGTGGACAGAAGGGAAACACCATATATTTT,CASSNRGQKGNTIYF
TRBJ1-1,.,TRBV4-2,TGTGCCAGCAGCCAAATCACAGGGTACACTGAAGCTTTCTTT,CASSQITGYTEAFF
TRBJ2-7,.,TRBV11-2,TGTGCCAGCACCCAAGGACCGCCCTACGAGCAGTACTTC,CASTQGPPYEQYF
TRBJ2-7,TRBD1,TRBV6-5,TGTGCCAGCAGTCCCGGGACAGCTAACTACGAGCAGTACTTC,CASSPGTANYEQYF
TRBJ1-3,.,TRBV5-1,TGCGCCAGCAGCTTGGACAGGACCTCTGGAAACACCATATATTTT,CASSLDRTSGNTIYF
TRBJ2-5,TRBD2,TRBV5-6,TGTGCCAGCAGCTCGAACGGACTAGCGGCCCGGGAGACCCAGTACTTC,CASSSNGLAARETQYF
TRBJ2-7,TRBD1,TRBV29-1,TGCAGCGTTACTCAGGGGGTTGGGGAGCAGTACTTC,CSVTQGVGEQYF
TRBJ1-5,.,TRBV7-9,TGTGCCAGCAGCTTCGGAGGGGATAATCCGCCCCAGCATTTT,CASSFGGDNPPQHF
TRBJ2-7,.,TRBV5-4,TGTGCCACCCGATTGGACCTAAGAAACGAGCAGTACTTC,CATRLDLRNEQYF
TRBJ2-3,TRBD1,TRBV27,TGTGCCAGCACGCCGGGACAGGGGGCCACAGATACGCAGTATTTT,CASTPGQGATDTQYF
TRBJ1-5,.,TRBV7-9,TGTGCCAGCAGCCATTCAGACCCGGGGAGCAATCAGCCCCAGCATTTT,CASSHSDPGSNQPQHF
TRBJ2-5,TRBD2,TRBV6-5,TGTGCCAGCAGCCTAGCGGGAGAGTCGGAGACCCAGTACTTC,CASSLAGESETQYF
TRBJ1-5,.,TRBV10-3,TGTGCCATCAGTGAGACCCTAGGCAATCAGCCCCAGCATTTT,CAISETLGNQPQHF
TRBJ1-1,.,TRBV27,TGTGCCAGCAGTTTAAGACAGTTTAACACTGAAGCTTTCTTT,CASSLRQFNTEAFF
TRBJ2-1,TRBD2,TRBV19,TGTGCCAGTAGTATAACTAGCGGGGCCTACAATGAGCAGTTCTTC,CASSITSGAYNEQFF
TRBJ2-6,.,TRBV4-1,TGCGCCAGCAGCCACAGTACTGGGGCCAACGTCCTGACTTTC,CASSHSTGANVLTF